Below, one T cell receptor (beta chain) is given with its context. A second PCR, run for 7 to 11 cycles, used a sample-barcoded 5' primer plus a J-beta primer mix. TCRdb re-analysed the 5' RACE reads in MiXCR, keeping a single row per CDR3 protein. The table has approximately 690,000 distinct CDR3 sequences, 40% to 50% seen once. This sample stems from a study of blood T cells in healthy people across ages. The CDR3 contains 16 residues. This rearrangement joins TRBV21-1 to TRBJ2-1; the table's D gene call, TRBD2, was not cross checked with the DNA. TRBV21-1 counts as a pseudogene. The source of this sequence is a man older than 75 in good health. Source material: blood. CDR3 DNA: TGTGCCAGCAGCAAAGAAGGGAGCGGGGGGGCAAATGAGCAGTTCTTC. It codes for CASSKEGSGGANEQFF.